This TCR beta chain appears in the sequencing data of a study of control samples from healthy donors and cancer patients. This clone was seen a few times. The length of the CDR3 is 13 residues. V dropped 6 bases and J dropped 2 bases, with 10 bases sitting between them. CDR1 and CDR2 (germline): SGHVS, FNYEAQ. The assay was immunoSEQ multiplex PCR, and TCRdb's table has in-frame clones only and misses some. The table has 90,000 to 100,000 clones, about 85% seen once. Source material: blood. This sequence joins TRBV7-6 and TRBJ1-1; D is perhaps TRBD1 (6 bases). This receptor was identified in a woman in her 70s in good health. CDR3 protein: CASRADSNTEAFF. The CDR3 DNA sequence: TGTGCCAGCAGGGCGGACAGCAACACTGAAGCTTTCTTT. Full variable domain (missing parts from reference TRBV7-6 and TRBJ1-1): GAGVSQSPRYKVTKRGQDVALRCDPISGHVSLYWYRQALGQGPEFLTYFNYEAQQDKSGLPNDRFSAERPEGSISTLTIQRTEQRDSAMYRCASRADSNTEAFFGQGTRLTVV.